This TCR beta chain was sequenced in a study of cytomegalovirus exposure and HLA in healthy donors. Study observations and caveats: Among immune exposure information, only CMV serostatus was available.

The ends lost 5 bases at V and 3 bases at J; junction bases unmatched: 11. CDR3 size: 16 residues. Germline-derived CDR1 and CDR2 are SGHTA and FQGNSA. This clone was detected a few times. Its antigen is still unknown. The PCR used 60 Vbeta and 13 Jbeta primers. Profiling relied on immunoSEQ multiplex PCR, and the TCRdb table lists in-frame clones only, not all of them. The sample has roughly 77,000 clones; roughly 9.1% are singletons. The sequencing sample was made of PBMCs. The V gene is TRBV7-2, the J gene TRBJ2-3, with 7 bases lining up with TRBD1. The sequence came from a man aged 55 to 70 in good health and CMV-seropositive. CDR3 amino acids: CASSHLRAGGTDTQYF. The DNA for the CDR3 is TGTGCCAGCAGCCACCTGAGGGCAGGGGGAACAGATACGCAGTATTTT.